The next 17 T cell receptor beta chains were all read from a single sample in a study of T cell responses to AZD1222 COVID-19 vaccine. Libraries were prepared by immunoSEQ multiplex PCR; TCRdb keeps only in-frame clonotypes and omits some of them. The table has about 130,000 clones, roughly 90% seen once. The sequencing here drew on peripheral blood, taken 28 days after the second AZD1222 dose. The receptors were gathered from an adult who received the AZD1222 COVID-19 vaccine.

The CDR3 region has the DNA TGCAGCGTTTTAGGGGTTGGTCAGGGGAGCACTGAAGCTTTCTTT. Its translation: CSVLGVGQGSTEAFF. The chain recombines TRBV29-1 with TRBJ1-1; tentative D call: TRBD1 (6 bases). The CDR3 has 15 amino acids. Germline CDR1 SQVTM, CDR2 ANQGSEA. Deletions cut 5 bases from V and 4 bases from J, with 20 bases between.

This clone was counted once. A read error may account for a junction end that differs from germline. The chain couples TRBV11-2 to TRBJ1-1; tentatively, D is TRBD1 (5 bases). Germline assignment: CDR1 SGHAT and CDR2 FQNNGV. This CDR3 is 16 amino acids long. Written as DNA, the CDR3 is TGTGCCAGCAGTTTAGGGGAGGGGAGGGTGAACACTGAAGCTTTCTTT. As protein: CASSLGEGRVNTEAFF.

This chain links TRBV5-1 with TRBJ2-7, with 7 bases matching TRBD1. V gave up 2 bases and J gave up 7 bases; unmatched junction bases: 6. The CDR3 loop spans 13 amino acids. Germline V gives CDR1 SGHRS, CDR2 YFSETQ. DNA of the CDR3: TGCGCCAGCAGCTTAGAGGGGGCGCGTGAGCAGTACTTC. Translated, it gives CASSLEGAREQYF.

The chain carries TRBV6-1 and TRBJ1-1; D unresolved. The germline V and J ends were trimmed by 2 bases and 5 bases, with 6 bases remaining between them. CDR3 size: 12 residues. Germline V gives CDR1 MNHNS, CDR2 SASEGT. The CDR3 DNA reads TGTGCCAGCAGTGAACTGGTGACTGAAGCTTTCTTT. Translating gives CASSELVTEAFF.

The V call is TRBV10-3, the J call TRBJ2-3; 14 bases match TRBD2. Germline trimming cut 10 bases from V and 1 base from J; bases unmatched to any gene: 4. Germline V gene lookup returns CDR1 ENHRY and CDR2 SYGVKD. The CDR3 runs 15 residues. This CDR3 reads CATRGLAGGTDTQYF. CDR3 nucleotides: TGTGCCACCCGGGGACTAGCGGGAGGCACAGATACGCAGTATTTT.

J is TRBJ1-5 and V is TRBV14; D remains unclear. The V gene's germline CDR1 is SGHDN and CDR2 FVKESK. The V end lost 7 bases, the J end lost 5 bases, and 15 bases lay between the germline ends. The CDR3 is 14 residues long. The CDR3 sequence: CASKQERQHQPQHF. The CDR3 bases are TGTGCCAGCAAACAAGAGAGGCAGCATCAGCCCCAGCATTTT. Supplemented by reference TRBV14 and TRBJ1-5, the full variable domain reads EAGVTQFPSHSVIEKGQTVTLRCDPISGHDNLYWYRRVMGKEIKFLLHFVKESKQDESGMPNNRFLAERTGGTYSTLKVQPAELEDSGVYFCASKQERQHQPQHFGDGTRLSIL.

V is TRBV12-1 and J is TRBJ2-7; the table names TRBD1, a call not compared with the DNA. TRBV12-1 is marked as a pseudogene. The CDR3 has 15 amino acids. CDR3 in DNA: TGTGCCAGCAGCTGCCCATCAGGGGGTTCGGTGGAGCAGTACTTC. Amino acids: CASSCPSGGSVEQYF.

The V gene is TRBV7-2, the J gene TRBJ2-7; 8 bases fit TRBD1. Unmatched junction bases numbered 7, after V lost 6 bases and J lost 3 bases. The CDR3 consists of 14 residues. The V gene's germline CDR1 is SGHTA and CDR2 FQGNSA. As DNA, the CDR3 is TGTGCCAGCAGTTTGCGGACAGGGCGCTACGAGCAGTACTTC. Its translation: CASSLRTGRYEQYF.

V usage is TRBV7-2 and J usage is TRBJ2-3; D not resolved. V lost 3 bases, J lost 2 bases, and 15 bases lay in between. In germline, CDR1 is SGHTA, CDR2 FQGNSA. This CDR3 is built from 16 residues. The CDR3 sequence: CASSLYLRAHTDTQYF. In DNA, the CDR3 is TGTGCCAGCAGCTTGTACCTTAGGGCCCACACAGATACGCAGTATTTT.

This chain links TRBV7-2 with TRBJ2-1; D is unclear. CDR3 length: 16 residues. V was shortened by 1 base and J by 5 bases, with 15 bases between the two germline ends. Germline CDR1 reads SGHTA; CDR2 reads FQGNSA. The CDR3 bases are TGTGCCAGCAGCTTAGGCGGATTTCCAACAAACAATGAGCAGTTCTTC. As protein: CASSLGGFPTNNEQFF.

This sequence joins TRBV28 and TRBJ1-5; tentatively, D is TRBD1 (5 bases). The germline V gene has CDR1 MDHEN and CDR2 SYDVKM. Trimming pared 2 bases from V and 4 bases from J, leaving 9 bases between. CDR3 length: 14 amino acids. The DNA of the CDR3 is TGTGCCAGCAGTTTAACAGGAGCGAATCAGCCCCAGCATTTT. Translation: CASSLTGANQPQHF.

The J gene is TRBJ2-5, the V gene TRBV3-1 (or the pseudogene TRBV3-2); a possible D gene is TRBD2 (7 bases). In germline, CDR1 is LGHDT, CDR2 YNNKEL (reference sequence). Trimming took off 4 bases at V and 4 bases at J, with 16 bases between the two ends. The CDR3 extends over 15 amino acids. CDR3 bases: TGTGCCAGCAGCCGTTTCGAGGGGGGGCCAGAGACCCAGTACTTC. As protein: CASSRFEGGPETQYF.

This chain uses TRBV3-1 (or the pseudogene TRBV3-2) with TRBJ2-1; perhaps TRBD2 as D (5 bases). There are 16 residues in the CDR3. Trimming shortened V by 0 bases and J by 5 bases, and 14 bases separated the two germline ends. The V gene's germline CDR1 is LGHDT and CDR2 YNNKEL (reference sequence). CDR3 sequence (DNA): TGTGCCAGCAGCCAAGATCTGAGACTAACAAACAATGAGCAGTTCTTC. Its translation is CASSQDLRLTNNEQFF.

The genes are TRBV6-2 or TRBV6-3 and TRBJ1-4; no reliable D call. From germline, CDR1 is MNHEY and CDR2 SVGEGT. V lost 2 bases to trimming and J lost 7 bases, with 2 bases between them. The CDR3 contains 11 residues. The CDR3 nucleotides read TGTGCCAGCAGTTACGGTGAAAAACTGTTTTTT. It codes for CASSYGEKLFF.

The genes are TRBV5-8 and TRBJ1-1; 7 nucleotides line up with TRBD1. The ends lost 2 bases at V and 2 bases at J; junction bases unmatched: 9. The CDR3 extends over 16 amino acids. Germline lookup yields CDR1 SGHTS and CDR2 YDEGEE. The CDR3 sequence: CASSFFRGQTNTEAFF. CDR3 nucleotide sequence: TGTGCCAGCAGCTTTTTCCGGGGACAGACCAACACTGAAGCTTTCTTT.

The CDR3 bases are TGCGCCAGCAGCTGGCTGACAGGGGGCAACTATGGCTACACCTTC. Protein: CASSWLTGGNYGYTF. The chain recombines TRBV5-1 with TRBJ1-2; 10 bases are a match to TRBD1. Trimming removed 3 bases from V and 2 bases from J; junction bases left unmatched: 4. CDR3 length: 15 residues. Germline CDR1 and CDR2: SGHRS and YFSETQ.

This rearrangement joins TRBV9 to TRBJ2-7; D may be TRBD1 or TRBD2 (5 bases each). V was pared by 1 base and J by 6 bases, with 14 bases between. CDR3 length: 14 residues. The germline CDR1 and CDR2 sequences are SGDLS and YYNGEE. The CDR3: CASSVKGDGLEQYF. In DNA, the CDR3 is TGTGCCAGCAGCGTAAAAGGGGACGGGCTCGAGCAGTACTTC.